A selection of T cell receptor beta chains follows, all from one sample in a study of technical replicates of blood from a handful of donors. Libraries were prepared by immunoSEQ multiplex PCR; TCRdb keeps only in-frame clonotypes and omits some of them. The data hold around 84,000 clones, with roughly 98% observed a single time. The specimen sequenced was T cells isolated from PBMCs. Receptors originate from a human donor in good health. CDR3s include the opening cysteine and the closing phenylalanine or tryptophan. D genes are given only for firm matches. Some rows mark clone size as missing; the rest say once, few, many or name a class of expanded clone.

j_call: TRBJ1-5; clone_size: NA; v_call: TRBV29-1; d_call: NA; cdr3_aa: CSALVAANQPQHF; cdr3_nt: TGCAGCGCGCTAGTGGCGGCTAATCAGCCCCAGCATTTT
j_call: TRBJ2-3; clone_size: NA; v_call: TRBV5-1; d_call: NA; cdr3_aa: CASSSHGGNTDTQYF; cdr3_nt: TGCGCCAGCAGCTCCCACGGAGGGAACACAGATACGCAGTATTTT
j_call: TRBJ2-5; clone_size: NA; v_call: TRBV10-2; d_call: NA; cdr3_aa: CASSDSEETQYF; cdr3_nt: TGCGCCAGCAGTGATTCAGAAGAGACCCAGTACTTC
j_call: TRBJ1-5; clone_size: NA; v_call: TRBV18; d_call: NA; cdr3_aa: CASSPESSNQPQHF; cdr3_nt: TGTGCCAGCTCACCAGAGTCGAGCAATCAGCCCCAGCATTTT
j_call: TRBJ2-7; clone_size: NA; v_call: TRBV27; d_call: NA; cdr3_aa: CASSFKGDEQYF; cdr3_nt: TGTGCCAGCAGTTTCAAAGGGGACGAGCAGTACTTC
j_call: TRBJ2-5; clone_size: NA; v_call: TRBV6-5; d_call: NA; cdr3_aa: CASSSQGGETQYF; cdr3_nt: TGTGCCAGCAGCTCACAGGGTGGGGAGACCCAGTACTTC
j_call: TRBJ2-1; clone_size: once; v_call: TRBV19; d_call: TRBD2; cdr3_aa: CASSIRTAGAYNEQFF; cdr3_nt: TGTGCCAGTAGTATCAGAACAGCGGGAGCCTACAATGAGCAGTTCTTC
j_call: TRBJ1-5; clone_size: NA; v_call: TRBV6-1; d_call: NA; cdr3_aa: CASSDTWKTSWSQPQHF; cdr3_nt: TGTGCCAGCAGTGACACATGGAAGACTTCCTGGAGCCAGCCCCAGCATTTT
j_call: TRBJ2-1; clone_size: NA; v_call: TRBV20-1; d_call: NA; cdr3_aa: CSAGVEQFF; cdr3_nt: TGCAGTGCAGGAGTTGAGCAGTTCTTC
j_call: TRBJ2-7; clone_size: NA; v_call: TRBV28; d_call: NA; cdr3_aa: CASSSRALNSYEQYF; cdr3_nt: TGTGCCAGCAGTTCGAGAGCGCTAAACTCCTACGAGCAGTACTTC
j_call: TRBJ2-3; clone_size: NA; v_call: TRBV10-3; d_call: TRBD2; cdr3_aa: CAISTSGVPDDTQYF; cdr3_nt: TGTGCCATCAGCACTAGCGGGGTTCCCGACGATACGCAGTATTTT
j_call: TRBJ1-2; clone_size: NA; v_call: TRBV11-2; d_call: NA; cdr3_aa: CASSSGVYGYTF; cdr3_nt: TGTGCCAGCAGCTCCGGAGTCTATGGCTACACCTTC
j_call: TRBJ1-2; clone_size: NA; v_call: TRBV10-3; d_call: NA; cdr3_aa: CAISGKAAVLYGYTF; cdr3_nt: TGTGCCATCAGTGGGAAGGCGGCGGTCCTTTATGGCTACACCTTC
j_call: TRBJ2-2; clone_size: NA; v_call: TRBV28; d_call: TRBD2; cdr3_aa: CASSGLAGITGELFF; cdr3_nt: TGTGCCAGCAGTGGACTAGCGGGAATCACCGGGGAGCTGTTTTTT
j_call: TRBJ2-3; clone_size: once; v_call: TRBV28; d_call: NA; cdr3_aa: CASSLGGGRVYTQYF; cdr3_nt: TGTGCCAGCAGTTTAGGCGGGGGCAGGGTATATACGCAGTATTTT
j_call: TRBJ2-3; clone_size: NA; v_call: TRBV6-1; d_call: TRBD2; cdr3_aa: CASSEAYPGTSGTDTQYF; cdr3_nt: TGTGCCAGCAGTGAAGCATATCCCGGGACTAGCGGCACAGATACGCAGTATTTT
j_call: TRBJ1-2; clone_size: NA; v_call: TRBV19; d_call: TRBD1; cdr3_aa: CASSITQGEIGYTF; cdr3_nt: TGTGCCAGTAGTATTACACAGGGGGAGATTGGCTACACCTTC
j_call: TRBJ1-1; clone_size: NA; v_call: TRBV2; d_call: NA; cdr3_aa: CASSDEMGSEAFF; cdr3_nt: TGTGCCAGCAGTGATGAAATGGGCTCTGAAGCTTTCTTT
j_call: TRBJ1-1; clone_size: NA; v_call: TRBV15; d_call: NA; cdr3_aa: CATSRDRRQNTEAFF; cdr3_nt: TGTGCCACCAGCAGAGATCGCCGACAGAACACTGAAGCTTTCTTT
j_call: TRBJ1-2; clone_size: NA; v_call: TRBV2; d_call: NA; cdr3_aa: CASSEYRDAYGYTF; cdr3_nt: TGTGCCAGCAGTGAGTACAGGGACGCCTATGGCTACACCTTC
j_call: TRBJ2-3; clone_size: NA; v_call: TRBV11-2; d_call: NA; cdr3_aa: CASTAGPDTQYF; cdr3_nt: TGTGCCAGCACCGCGGGCCCGGATACGCAGTATTTT
j_call: TRBJ2-7; clone_size: NA; v_call: TRBV7-9; d_call: NA; cdr3_aa: CAILGLEAYEQYF; cdr3_nt: TGTGCCATCCTGGGCCTGGAAGCCTACGAGCAGTACTTC